These T cell receptor beta chains were read from a single sample in a study of CD4 T cells in relation to SARS-CoV-2 and coronaviruses. Sequenced by immunoSEQ multiplex PCR; TCRdb stores in-frame clones only, minus some. The top ten hold approximately 28% of the sample, which has over 15,000 clones, about 76% seen once. The antigens for these receptors are not known. Sequencing was carried out using CD4+ T cells from PBMCs, cultured in vitro. All receptors come from a human donor in good health. CDR3s include the opening cysteine and the closing phenylalanine or tryptophan.

v_call cdr3_aa
TRBV3-1/TRBV3-2 CASSQAGGTDQPQHF
TRBV7-3 CASSLDASNTEAFF
TRBV5-1 CASRPDRGPGSTEAFF
TRBV27 CASRPQVSGNTIYF
TRBV20-1 CSASPGTDRNTEAFF
TRBV19 CASSKTVRAGLTDTQYF
TRBV19 CASSPKGQGFEVLRSGANVLTF
TRBV7-2 CASSLRTSGYNEQFF
TRBV24-1 CATSDSGQGIDTQYF
TRBV10-3 CAIKWGDEQYF
TRBV5-4 CATGHQGGAETQYF
TRBV29-1 CSGTASMNTEAFF
TRBV27 CASSSQGARNSPLHF
TRBV2 CASSRTASTDTQYF
TRBV6-4 CASSDSGLANEQFF
TRBV3-1/TRBV3-2 CASSQPSRTVSGNTIYF